The clone carrying this T cell receptor (beta chain) was observed many times. The data derive from a study of T-cell reconstitution after alpha-beta-depleted transplantation in children. Looked up from germline, CDR1 is SEHNR and CDR2 is FQNEAQ (reference sequence). V was cut by 1 base and J by 9 bases, with 9 bases left in between. The CDR3 has 12 residues. Unique molecular identifiers featured in how the TCRbeta library was prepared. Each CDR3 protein gets one entry after TCRdb re-called the PCR reads with MiXCR. The table has approximately 89,000 distinct CDR3 sequences, roughly a sixth seen once; the top ten hold around 20%.

The rearrangement joins TRBV7-9 to TRBJ1-1; tentatively, D is TRBD1 (6 bases). The source of this sequence is a male patient between 2 and 10 years old who had a stem cell transplant for acute lymphoblastic leukemia, so the T cells may come from the graft donor. The source material was PBMCs, mostly from graft donor cells, sampled 180 days after TCRalphabeta/CD19-depleted stem cell transplant. DNA of the CDR3: TGTGCCAGCAGCTTAGGGGGACAAAAAGCTTTCTTT. Translated, it gives CASSLGGQKAFF.